This T cell receptor beta chain stems from a study of T cells after yellow fever vaccination. The CDR3 spans 15 residues. Trimming at V came to 6 bases and at J to 7 bases, leaving 10 bases not matched to a gene. The TCR cDNA carried a universal primer site and UMIs from 5'RACE template switching. TCRdb reprocessed the 5' RACE reads via MiXCR and lists one record per CDR3 protein. The table shows 250,000 or so distinct CDR3 sequences, with roughly 3.5% occurring only once. The study, taken as a whole, reports: Contaminants from the bulk population, in the form of abundant clonotypes, could be found in FACS-sorted repertoires. After the booster, 96% of CD4 and 88% of CD8 primary-response clones were re-detected. Peaking on day 5 versus 15, the secondary response was faster but weaker.

In its sample, this clonotype was seen many times. Antigen: not known. This sample comprised PBMCs, obtained 15 days after the yellow fever booster vaccination. The V gene is TRBV12-3 or TRBV12-4, the J gene TRBJ1-4; 8 bases align to TRBD1. This receptor was taken from a man aged 18 to 30 who received the YFV17D yellow fever vaccine. DNA for the CDR3: TGTGCCAGCAGCCGCGGACAGGGTGGACGTGAAAAACTGTTTTTT. Translated, it gives CASSRGQGGREKLFF.